This entry features one TCR beta chain sequence. This sample was included in a study of blood T cell repertoires in COVID-19. Study in general: Sources were T cells, B-cell-depleted T cells, or PBMCs; the material itself was cDNA or gDNA.

The CDR3 is made up of 13 amino acids. Trimming took 3 bases from V and 2 from J, leaving 8 bases between them. CDR1 is LNHDA and CDR2 is SQIVND in the germline V gene (reference sequence). Repertoires were generated with immunoSEQ multiplex PCR, while TCRdb's copy carries only in-frame clones and drops some. The sample includes about 290,000 clones, approximately 89% of them seen just once. Seattle-derived patients entered the study during active infection and were followed longitudinally. The rearrangement links TRBV19 to TRBJ2-7; unclear D gene. The sample consisted of peripheral blood. The source is a woman in her 30s with COVID-19, enrolled during active disease. CDR3 bases: TGTGCCAGTAGTATGAGTGATCCCTACGAGCAGTACTTC. Its translation: CASSMSDPYEQYF.